This TCR beta chain was documented in a study of T cell responses to AZD1222 COVID-19 vaccine. Sequenced by immunoSEQ multiplex PCR; TCRdb stores in-frame clones only, minus some. The table includes some 160,000 clones, approximately 91% detected once. Worth noting for this clone: Its antigen remains unknown.

General study points: CD4 TCRs covered the whole spike, strongest at regions 160-218 and 743-854. Donors, mostly white British, included more females; clonal diversity was possibly underestimated. Reportedly, nearly half of unique spike TCRs recognized epitopes outside B.1.351/B.1.1.7 mutations.

This TCR was recovered from an adult who received the AZD1222 COVID-19 vaccine. The specimen comprised peripheral blood, sampled 28 days after the second AZD1222 dose.

The CDR3 here is CASSLGAPSTDTQYF. CDR3 coding DNA: TGTGCCAGCAGCTTAGGGGCACCCAGCACAGATACGCAGTATTTT. The chain recombines TRBV11-1 with TRBJ2-3; D is unresolved. The V gene's germline CDR1 is SGHAT and CDR2 FQDESV (reference sequence). Trimming stripped 1 base from V and 0 bases from J, with 8 bases between. This CDR3 is 15 amino acids long.